This note documents a single TCR beta chain sequence. Its specificity is unknown. Primers for the PCR totalled 60 Vbeta and 13 Jbeta. Sequencing used immunoSEQ multiplex PCR; TCRdb keeps in-frame clones, though not all of them. The sample comprises about 140,000 clones, 70% to 85% of which are singletons, and about 2% rests with the top ten. This sample stems from a study of cytomegalovirus exposure and HLA in healthy donors. Whole-study results and caveats: In a later analysis, most CMV-associated TCR beta chains appeared HLA-restricted. A cluster of highly shared sequence variants was likely a sequencing artifact. Differences between HLA loci emerged in a later analysis of TCR association rates, with DRB1 most and HLA-C fewest.

The junction had 7 bases not matched to a gene; V was cut back by 6 bases and J by 0 bases. Germline lookup yields CDR1 MNHEY and CDR2 SVGAGI. The CDR3 has 15 residues. V usage is TRBV6-5 and J usage is TRBJ1-1; 7 bases align to TRBD1. Material for sequencing was PBMCs. The sequence was obtained from a man aged 40-49 years in good health and CMV-seronegative. In DNA, the CDR3 is TGTGCCAGCAGCAAGGGGGCAGGCATGAACACTGAAGCTTTCTTT. Its translation is CASSKGAGMNTEAFF.